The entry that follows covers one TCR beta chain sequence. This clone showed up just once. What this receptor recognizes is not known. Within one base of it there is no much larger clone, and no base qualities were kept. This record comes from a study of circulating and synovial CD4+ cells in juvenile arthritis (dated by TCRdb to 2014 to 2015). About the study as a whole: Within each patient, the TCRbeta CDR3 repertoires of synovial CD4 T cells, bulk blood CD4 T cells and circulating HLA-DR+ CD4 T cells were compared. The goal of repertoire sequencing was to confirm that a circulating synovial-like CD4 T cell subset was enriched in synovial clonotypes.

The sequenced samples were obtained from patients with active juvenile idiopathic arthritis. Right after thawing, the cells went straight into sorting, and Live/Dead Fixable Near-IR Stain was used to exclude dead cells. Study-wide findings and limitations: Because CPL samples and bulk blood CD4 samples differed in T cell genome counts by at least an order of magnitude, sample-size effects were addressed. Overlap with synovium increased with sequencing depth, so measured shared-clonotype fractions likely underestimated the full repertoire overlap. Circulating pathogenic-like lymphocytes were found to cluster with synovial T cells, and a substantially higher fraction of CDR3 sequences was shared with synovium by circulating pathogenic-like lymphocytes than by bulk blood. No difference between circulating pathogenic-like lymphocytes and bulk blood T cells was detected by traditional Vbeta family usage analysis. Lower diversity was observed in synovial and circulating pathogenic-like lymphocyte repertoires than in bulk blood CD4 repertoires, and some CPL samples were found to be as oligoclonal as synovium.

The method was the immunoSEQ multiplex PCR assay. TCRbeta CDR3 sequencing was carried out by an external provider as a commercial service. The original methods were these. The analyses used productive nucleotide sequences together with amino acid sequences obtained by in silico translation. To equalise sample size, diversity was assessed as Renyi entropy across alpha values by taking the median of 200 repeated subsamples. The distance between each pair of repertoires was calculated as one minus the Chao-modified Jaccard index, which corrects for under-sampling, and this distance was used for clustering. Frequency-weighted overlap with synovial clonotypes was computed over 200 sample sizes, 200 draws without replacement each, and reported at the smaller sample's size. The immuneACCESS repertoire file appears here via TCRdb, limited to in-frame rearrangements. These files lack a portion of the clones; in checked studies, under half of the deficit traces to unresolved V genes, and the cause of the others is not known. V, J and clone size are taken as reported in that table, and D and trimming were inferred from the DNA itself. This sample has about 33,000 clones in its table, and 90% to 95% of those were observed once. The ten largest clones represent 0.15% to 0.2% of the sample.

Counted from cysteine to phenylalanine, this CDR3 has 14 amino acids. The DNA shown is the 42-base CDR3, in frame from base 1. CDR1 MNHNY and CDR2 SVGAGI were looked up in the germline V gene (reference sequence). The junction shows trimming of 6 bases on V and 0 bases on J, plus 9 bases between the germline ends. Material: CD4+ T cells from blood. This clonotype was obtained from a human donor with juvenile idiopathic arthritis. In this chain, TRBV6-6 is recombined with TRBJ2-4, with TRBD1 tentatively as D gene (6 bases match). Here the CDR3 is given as CASRNRAAKNIQYF. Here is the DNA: TGTGCCAGCAGGAACAGGGCAGCCAAAAACATTCAGTACTTC.